Detailed here is one T cell receptor beta chain. These data originate in a study of blood T cell repertoires in COVID-19. Repertoires were generated with immunoSEQ multiplex PCR, while TCRdb's copy carries only in-frame clones and drops some. The sample consists of about 150,000 clones, roughly 84% of them appearing once. Trimming took 7 bases from V and 5 from J, leaving 15 bases between them. The CDR3 is made up of 14 amino acids. The germline V gene encodes CDR1 MNHNY and CDR2 SVGAGI (reference sequence). This clonotype was obtained from a woman in her 50s with acute or convalescent COVID-19. Sequences were obtained from peripheral blood. The chain is built from TRBV6-6 and TRBJ1-5; D perhaps matches TRBD1 (5 bases). The CDR3 bases are TGTGCCAGCAACCGGGGACTAGCCTATCAGCCCCAGCATTTT. Its translation: CASNRGLAYQPQHF.